This TCR beta chain comes out of a study of blood T cell repertoires in COVID-19. Background on the study: The cDNA or gDNA used as material had been derived from T cells, B-cell-depleted T cells, or PBMCs.

Recruits, aged roughly 18 to 100 years, lived in 24 US areas. Categorization into cohorts depended on clinical history that participants reported. As handled by the study authors: Amplifying reference gene primers gave estimates of nucleated cell counts. Here immunoSEQ multiplex PCR was the method, and the copy in TCRdb shows in-frame clones only, minus some. D and trimming come from the DNA, and the V and J calls and clone size come from that table. The repertoire holds 200,000 to 300,000 clones, with 85% to 90% as singletons. V lost 5 bases and J lost 2; bases outside the gene matches: 6. The CDR3 runs 14 residues. Germline CDR1 is PRHDT and CDR2 is FYEKMQ (reference sequence).

The rearrangement links TRBV13 to TRBJ2-7, with TRBD1 matching 7 bases. The specimen was PBMCs or T cells enriched from blood (not recorded which). This receptor was obtained from a woman in her twenties or thirties with acute COVID-19. CDR3 region: CASSARTGTYEQYF. The DNA for the CDR3 is TGTGCCAGCAGCGCCCGGACAGGCACCTACGAGCAGTACTTC.